Each of the 23 T cell receptor beta chains below was sequenced from the same sample in a study of T cell responses to AZD1222 COVID-19 vaccine. Produced via immunoSEQ multiplex PCR; TCRdb's table is partial and in-frame only. Found here are around 100,000 clones, less than 95% of them singletons; the top ten hold more than 4.5%. Source: peripheral blood, taken on day 0 of AZD1222 vaccination. The receptors derive from an adult in good health.

In DNA, the CDR3 is TGTGCCAGCAGCATCAATACTAGTCCCCTAGAGACCCAGTACTTC. Its translation: CASSINTSPLETQYF. This rearrangement joins TRBV11-2 to TRBJ2-5; a possible D gene is TRBD2 (5 bases). Germline V CDR1 and CDR2: SGHAT, FQNNGV. The CDR3 has 15 amino acids. Deletions cut 5 bases from V and 4 bases from J, with 17 bases between.

The V and J genes are TRBV4-3 and TRBJ2-1; TRBD2 might be the D (6 bases). V lost 6 bases to trimming and J lost 9 bases, with 9 bases between them. Germline CDR1 is LGHNA and CDR2 is YSLEER. The CDR3 extends over 11 amino acids. The CDR3 sequence: CASRNGGEQFF. CDR3 in DNA: TGCGCCAGCAGAAACGGGGGTGAGCAGTTCTTC.

V is TRBV10-3 and J is TRBJ2-1; D might be TRBD1 (5 bases). Germline CDR1 reads ENHRY; CDR2 reads SYGVKD. Trimming cost V 8 bases and J 8 bases, with 16 bases left between them. The CDR3 runs 13 residues. The CDR3 is CAIGAGETDEQFF. As DNA, the CDR3 is TGTGCCATCGGGGCCGGAGAGACGGATGAGCAGTTCTTC.

The chain uses TRBV27 and TRBJ1-1; D uncertain. The CDR3 runs to 16 residues. Germline CDR1 reads MNHEY; CDR2 reads SMNVEV (reference sequence). The V end lost 6 bases, the J end lost 0 bases, and 17 bases lay between the germline ends. The CDR3 sequence is CASRLTDGRMNTEAFF. The CDR3 nucleotides are TGTGCCAGCAGACTTACGGACGGCCGAATGAACACTGAAGCTTTCTTT.

The genes are TRBV6-1 and TRBJ1-6; D is unclear. Germline CDR1 and CDR2: MNHNS and SASEGT. The V gene lost 0 bases and the J gene lost 7 bases, with 10 bases spanning the gap. This CDR3 region has 15 residues. The CDR3 coding sequence is TGTGCCAGCAGTGAAGCTACACGGGCCAATTCACCCCTCCACTTT. It encodes CASSEATRANSPLHF.

The genes are TRBV28 and TRBJ1-1; the D is unclear. Germline-derived CDR1 and CDR2 are MDHEN and SYDVKM. The CDR3 totals 14 residues. V lost 5 bases, J lost 3 bases, and 13 bases lay in between. The chain's CDR3 is CASSLGHQDTEAFF. CDR3 coding DNA: TGTGCCAGCAGTCTTGGCCACCAGGACACTGAAGCTTTCTTT. Based on the CDR3 plus reference TRBV28 and TRBJ1-1, the full variable domain is DVKVTQSSRYLVKRTGEKVFLECVQDMDHENMFWYRQDPGLGLRLIYFSYDVKMKEKGDIPEGYSVSREKKERFSLILESASTNQTSMYLCASSLGHQDTEAFFGQGTRLTVV.

The chain recombines TRBV4-1 with TRBJ1-1; D ambiguous. The CDR3 length is 14 residues. In germline, CDR1 is MGHRA, CDR2 YSYEKL. V shed 2 bases and J shed 0 bases, with 7 bases lying between them. The CDR3 region is CASSQNFMNTEAFF. The CDR3 bases are TGCGCCAGCAGCCAAAACTTCATGAACACTGAAGCTTTCTTT.

This chain uses TRBV6-5 with TRBJ2-7, with 7 bases that match TRBD1. Germline assignment: CDR1 MNHEY and CDR2 SVGAGI. The CDR3 covers 14 residues. Trimming took 6 bases from V and 3 from J; bases not matched to a gene: 8. CDR3 bases: TGTGCCAGCAGCCCCAGGGGGATGGACTACGAGCAGTACTTC. Its translation is CASSPRGMDYEQYF.

The chain carries TRBV28 and TRBJ1-2; no clear D gene. The CDR3 has 13 residues. V was pared by 3 bases and J by 4 bases, with 9 bases between. Germline CDR1 is MDHEN and CDR2 is SYDVKM. The CDR3, as DNA: TGTGCCAGCAGTTTTGGGTTAATCTATGGCTACACCTTC. It encodes CASSFGLIYGYTF.

This clone showed up just once. The chain carries TRBV28 and TRBJ2-1; D is tentatively TRBD1 or TRBD2 (5 bases each). Germline lookup yields CDR1 MDHEN and CDR2 SYDVKM. CDR3 size: 15 residues. The germline V and J ends were trimmed by 7 bases and 4 bases, with 17 bases remaining between them. CDR3 amino acids: CASNRLVGVYNEQFF. The CDR3 bases are TGTGCCAGCAACAGACTGGTGGGGGTTTACAATGAGCAGTTCTTC.

J is TRBJ2-7 and V is TRBV6-5, with 11 positions matching TRBD2. Germline CDR1 MNHEY, CDR2 SVGAGI. The V and J ends lost 6 bases and 1 base, in that order; junction bases with no gene match: 5. The length of the CDR3 is 15 residues. CDR3 sequence: CASRPIAGGSYEQYF. In DNA form, the CDR3 reads TGTGCCAGCAGGCCGATAGCGGGGGGGTCCTACGAGCAGTACTTC.

The rearrangement links TRBV29-1 to TRBJ2-4; perhaps TRBD1 as D (6 bases). Trimming removed 5 bases from V and 8 bases from J, with 16 bases in between. The CDR3 has 13 residues. Per germline, CDR1 SQVTM and CDR2 ANQGSEA. Here the CDR3 DNA reads TGCAGCGTTCTCCCCCAGGGGAAGGACATTCAGTACTTC. Translated: CSVLPQGKDIQYF. Combining the CDR3 with reference TRBV29-1 and TRBJ2-4 gives the whole variable domain SAVISQKPSRDICQRGTSLTIQCQVDSQVTMMFWYRQQPGQSLTLIATANQGSEATYESGFVIDKFPISRPNLTFSTLTVSNMSPEDSSIYLCSVLPQGKDIQYFGAGTRLSVL.

The genes are TRBV7-2 and TRBJ1-6; TRBD1 is a possible D gene (5 bases). The CDR3 is 15 amino acids. Trimming stripped 5 bases from V and 4 bases from J, with 12 bases between. Germline-derived CDR1 and CDR2 are SGHTA and FQGNSA. The CDR3 DNA sequence: TGTGCCAGCAGCATCGACAGTACTTATAATTCACCCCTCCACTTT. This codes for CASSIDSTYNSPLHF.

The chain has TRBV9 and TRBJ1-5; tentative D call: TRBD1 (5 bases). Germline-derived CDR1 and CDR2 are SGDLS and YYNGEE. V lost 3 bases and J lost 4, with 8 bases in between. This CDR3 is built from 13 residues. CDR3: CASSARGNQPQHF. In DNA, the CDR3 is TGTGCCAGCAGCGCACGGGGGAATCAGCCCCAGCATTTT.

The V and J genes are TRBV6-5 and TRBJ1-1; D is unresolved. The CDR3 totals 13 residues. The germline CDR1 and CDR2 sequences are MNHEY and SVGAGI. V dropped 8 bases and J dropped 3 bases, with 13 bases sitting between them. The chain's CDR3 is CASGRGRDTEAFF. The CDR3 nucleotides are TGTGCCAGCGGGAGAGGGAGGGACACTGAAGCTTTCTTT.

V gene TRBV11-3 combines with J gene TRBJ2-3, with 13 bases that match TRBD2. V gave up 3 bases and J gave up 3 bases; unmatched junction bases: 3. Per the germline V gene, CDR1 is SGHNT and CDR2 is YENEEA. The CDR3 extends over 16 amino acids. The CDR3 nucleotides are TGTGCCAGCAGCTTCGGGACTAGCGGGGAGACAGATACGCAGTATTTT. Protein product: CASSFGTSGETDTQYF.

The V call is TRBV28, the J call TRBJ1-5; tentatively, D is TRBD1 (5 bases). Germline V gene data show CDR1 as MDHEN and CDR2 as SYDVKM. This CDR3 region has 15 residues. Trimming shortened V by 5 bases and J by 2 bases, and 13 bases separated the two germline ends. The CDR3 spells CASSPPGMGNQPQHF. CDR3 DNA: TGTGCCAGCAGTCCCCCAGGGATGGGCAATCAGCCCCAGCATTTT.

The rearrangement links TRBV6-5 to TRBJ1-1; D gene ambiguous. Looked up from germline, CDR1 is MNHEY and CDR2 is SVGAGI. The CDR3 totals 11 residues. With 2 bases removed from V and 11 bases from J, the gap between germline ends came to 9 bases. The CDR3 here is CASSYIGHAFF. CDR3 DNA: TGTGCCAGCAGTTACATCGGGCATGCTTTCTTT.

The chain is built from TRBV2 and TRBJ1-5; D may be TRBD1 (6 bases). This CDR3 spans 15 amino acids. Trimming removed 3 bases at V and 2 bases at J, with 11 bases between. Germline V gene data show CDR1 as SNHLY and CDR2 as FYNNEI. The DNA for the CDR3 is TGTGCCAGCAGTGATGAACAGGGAGGCAATCAGCCCCAGCATTTT. Its protein is CASSDEQGGNQPQHF.

V usage is TRBV27 and J usage is TRBJ1-4, with TRBD1 identical over 7 bases. With 1 base clipped from V and 8 bases from J, the junction kept 7 bases outside the gene matches. Germline CDR1 reads MNHEY; CDR2 reads SMNVEV (reference sequence). The CDR3 has 15 residues. The CDR3 here is CASSLWQGDGEKLFF. In DNA form, the CDR3 reads TGTGCCAGCAGTTTATGGCAGGGGGATGGCGAAAAACTGTTTTTT.

The CDR3 region is CAWSVGLYYGYTF. The CDR3 DNA follows: TGTGCCTGGAGTGTCGGACTTTACTATGGCTACACCTTC. The gene calls are TRBV30 and TRBJ1-2, with D uncertain. This CDR3 contains 13 residues. Trimming pared 0 bases from V and 3 bases from J, leaving 8 bases between. Germline V gene lookup returns CDR1 GTSNPN and CDR2 SVGIG (reference sequence).

V usage is TRBV11-2 and J usage is TRBJ1-1; D uncertain. Looked up from germline, CDR1 is SGHAT and CDR2 is FQNNGV. V lost 3 bases, J lost 7 bases, and 9 bases lay in between. The CDR3 sequence is 12 residues long. CDR3 sequence (DNA): TGTGCCAGCAGCTTTGGTCAGCTTGAAGCTTTCTTT. As protein: CASSFGQLEAFF. Filled out from reference TRBV11-2 and TRBJ1-1, the complete variable domain reads EAGVAQSPRYKIIEKRQSVAFWCNPISGHATLYWYQQILGQGPKLLIQFQNNGVVDDSQLPKDRFSAERLKGVDSTLKIQPAKLEDSAVYLCASSFGQLEAFFGQGTRLTVV.

V gene TRBV6-1 combines with J gene TRBJ2-7; D gene ambiguous. V was cut by 2 bases and J by 4 bases, with 6 bases left in between. Germline V gene lookup returns CDR1 MNHNS and CDR2 SASEGT. The CDR3 is made up of 12 amino acids. As DNA, the CDR3 is TGTGCCAGCAGTGAACGTTGGTACGAGCAGTACTTC. Translation gives CASSERWYEQYF.